The clone carrying this T cell receptor beta chain has more than one count but fewer than ten. The antigen is unknown. One entry per CDR3 protein results from TCRdb running MiXCR on the 5' RACE reads. The repertoire holds some 57,000 distinct CDR3 sequences, with roughly 13% as singletons. The data belong to a study of early T cells in non-severe SARS-CoV-2 infection. The V end lost 3 bases, the J end lost 2 bases, and 5 bases lay between the germline ends. The length of the CDR3 is 12 residues. Whole-study findings and limits: The study's VDJdb matching favored anti-spike CD8 responses and missed private and CD4 specificities.

The rearrangement links TRBV12-3 or TRBV12-4 to TRBJ2-7; no firm D call. What was sequenced was whole blood. The source is an adult who was a healthcare worker with PCR-confirmed SARS-CoV-2 infection or an uninfected control (not recorded which). The CDR3 DNA reads as TGTGCCAGCAGTTTGTCGACCTACGAGCAGTACTTC. Protein sequence: CASSLSTYEQYF.